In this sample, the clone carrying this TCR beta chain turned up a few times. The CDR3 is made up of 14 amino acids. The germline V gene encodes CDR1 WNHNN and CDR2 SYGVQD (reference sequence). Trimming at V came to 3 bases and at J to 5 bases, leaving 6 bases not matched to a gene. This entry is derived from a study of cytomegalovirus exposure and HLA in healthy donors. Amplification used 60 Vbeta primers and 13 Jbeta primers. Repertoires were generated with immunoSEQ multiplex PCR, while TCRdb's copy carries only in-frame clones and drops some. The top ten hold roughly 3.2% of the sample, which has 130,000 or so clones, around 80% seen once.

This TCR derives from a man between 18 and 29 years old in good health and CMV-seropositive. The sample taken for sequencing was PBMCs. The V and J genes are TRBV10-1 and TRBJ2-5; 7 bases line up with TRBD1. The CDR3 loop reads CASSDQTGTETQYF. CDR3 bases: TGCGCCAGCAGTGACCAGACAGGGACCGAGACCCAGTACTTC.